These 6 T cell receptor beta chains were sequenced from one sample in a study of radiation and T cells in renal cell carcinoma. Described time point: blood 2 weeks post-SBRT. Documented treatment: 15 Gy SBRT to primary tumor, nephrectomy 4 weeks later. Profiled with immunoSEQ multiplex PCR; TCRdb holds only in-frame clones, not every one. The table lists about 26,000 clones, over 75% of them singletons, with under 40% in the top ten. The material sequenced was blood, taken from a patient whose treatment included radiotherapy and nephrectomy. Receptor source: a man in his sixties with renal cell carcinoma.

This rearrangement joins TRBV2 to TRBJ2-2; D is perhaps TRBD2 (6 bases). This CDR3 contains 14 residues. V dropped 4 bases and J dropped 4 bases, with 10 bases sitting between them. CDR1 SNHLY and CDR2 FYNNEI come from the germline V gene. CDR3 sequence reads: CASSGGKSTGELFF. CDR3 nucleotide sequence: TGTGCCAGCAGTGGCGGGAAGAGCACCGGGGAGCTGTTTTTT. The entire variable domain, with the rest obtained from reference TRBV2 and TRBJ2-2, is as follows: EPEVTQTPSHQVTQMGQEVILRCVPISNHLYFYWYRQILGQKVEFLVSFYNNEISEKSEIFDDQFSVERPDGSNFTLKIRSTKLEDSAMYFCASSGGKSTGELFFGEGSRLTVL.

This chain connects TRBV4-2 to TRBJ2-2, with D possibly being TRBD1 or TRBD2 (5 bases each). The V end lost 5 bases, the J end lost 4 bases, and 11 bases lay between the germline ends. The CDR3 totals 14 residues. The germline V gene encodes CDR1 LGHNA and CDR2 YNFKEQ. CDR3 coding DNA: TGTGCCAGCAGCATTACGGGACGCACCGGGGAGCTGTTTTTT. It translates to CASSITGRTGELFF.

The chain couples TRBV4-1 to TRBJ2-2; D is ambiguous. Looked up from germline, CDR1 is MGHRA and CDR2 is YSYEKL. The CDR3 contains 17 residues. V was shortened by 0 bases and J by 3 bases, with 14 bases between the two germline ends. In nucleotides, the CDR3 is TGCGCCAGCAGCCAAGAGTTCGCCACAGCTTACACCGGGGAGCTGTTTTTT. Amino acids: CASSQEFATAYTGELFF.

V is TRBV5-1 and J is TRBJ1-4; no clear D gene. V gave up 0 bases and J gave up 8 bases, with 11 bases separating them. The CDR3 is made up of 14 amino acids. Germline V gene data show CDR1 as SGHRS and CDR2 as YFSETQ. Here the CDR3 reads CASSLDSSGEKLFF. CDR3 bases: TGCGCCAGCAGCTTGGACTCCTCGGGAGAAAAACTGTTTTTT.

This clone was picked up a small number of times. This sequence joins TRBV19 and TRBJ1-1, with TRBD1 identical over 7 bases. Trimming took 8 bases from V and 0 from J; bases not matched to a gene: 6. The CDR3 contains 14 residues. In germline, CDR1 is LNHDA, CDR2 SQIVND (reference sequence). Written as DNA, the CDR3 is TGTGCCAGTTGGAGGGGACAGCTGAACACTGAAGCTTTCTTT. Its translation: CASWRGQLNTEAFF.

The chain has TRBV9 and TRBJ2-7; 7 bases align to TRBD1. Germline V gene sequence: CDR1 SGDLS, CDR2 YYNGEE. There are 15 residues in the CDR3. V lost 4 bases and J lost 1; bases outside the gene matches: 8. The DNA for the CDR3 is TGTGCCAGCAGCCCCCAGGGGGTATCGTCCTACGAGCAGTACTTC. It codes for CASSPQGVSSYEQYF. Full variable domain (rest looked up from reference TRBV9 and TRBJ2-7): DSGVTQTPKHLITATGQRVTLRCSPRSGDLSVYWYQQSLDQGLQFLIQYYNGEERAKGNILERFSAQQFPDLHSELNLSSLELGDSALYFCASSPQGVSSYEQYFGPGTRLTVT.